This is a list of T cell receptor beta chains from one sample in a study of tumor-infiltrating lymphocytes in primary liver carcinoma. TCRdb reanalysed the multiplex PCR reads using MiXCR and keeps one entry per CDR3 protein. The sample has 44,000 or so distinct CDR3 sequences, about three quarters seen once. What was sequenced was liver tumor tissue from sampling region 5. Source of these receptors: a man aged 35 to 55 with primary liver carcinoma and hepatitis B virus infection. Both conserved end residues are part of each CDR3. Fields, in order: D gene, clone size, J gene, V gene, CDR3 DNA, CDR3 protein. The D gene is left open where the match is weak. Some rows mark clone size as missing; the rest say once, few, many or name a class of expanded clone.

>-|many|TRBJ2-3|TRBV6-5
TGTGCCAGCAGATCCATAGCGGATAGCACAGATACGCAGTATTTT
CASRSIADSTDTQYF
>TRBD2|medium-sized|TRBJ2-2|TRBV11-2
TGTGCCAGCAGCCCGTTAGCGGGAGGGCCGAGGGCCGGGGAGCTGTTTTTT
CASSPLAGGPRAGELFF
>TRBD2|many|TRBJ2-1|TRBV6-6
TGTGCCAGCAGTTACCCTATCTTTGGGGGACTAGCGGGAAAGGTTGAGCAGTTCTTC
CASSYPIFGGLAGKVEQFF
>TRBD1|-|TRBJ2-3|TRBV20-1
TGCAGTGCTAGGGATCAAGGGACAGGGGGTGGAGATACGCAGTATTTT
CSARDQGTGGGDTQYF
>-|-|TRBJ2-3|TRBV7-9
TGTGCCGGCAGCATTCAGGGCCCCTCCACAGATACGCAGTATTTT
CAGSIQGPSTDTQYF
>TRBD1|-|TRBJ2-1|TRBV6-5
TGTGCTAGCAGTTACGAGGACAGGGGAAATGAGCAGTTCTTC
CASSYEDRGNEQFF
>-|-|TRBJ2-1|TRBV20-1
TGCAGTGCGGATATTAATGAGCAGTTCTTC
CSADINEQFF
>TRBD2|-|TRBJ2-1|TRBV29-1
TGCAGCGCTGGGGGGGGAAACTCCTACGATGAGAAGTTCTTC
CSAGGGNSYDEKFF
>TRBD2|-|TRBJ2-3|TRBV29-1
TGCAGTGTTGATGAGTCCTGGACTAGCGGGAGTTTCACAGATACGCAGTATTTT
CSVDESWTSGSFTDTQYF
>-|once|TRBJ1-3|TRBV6-5
TGTGCCAGCAGTTACTCGGGAATCCCTGGAAACACCATATATTTT
CASSYSGIPGNTIYF
>TRBD2|-|TRBJ2-5|TRBV11-3
TGTGCCAGCAGCTTAGTACTAGCGGAGACCCAGTACTTC
CASSLVLAETQYF
>-|many|TRBJ2-7|TRBV28
TGTGCCATTTCGGACAACTCCTACGAGCAGTACTTC
CAISDNSYEQYF
>TRBD2|-|TRBJ2-5|TRBV6-5
TGCGCCAGCAGACCGACTAGCGGGGACCAAGAGACCCAGTACTTC
CASRPTSGDQETQYF
>-|-|TRBJ2-1|TRBV28
TGTGCCAGCAGTACTCAGGACAGACACTCCTACAATGAGCAGTCCTTC
CASSTQDRHSYNEQSF
>TRBD1|-|TRBJ2-7|TRBV29-1
TGCAGCGTCCTGACAGGGGCCGGCCACGAGCAATACTTC
CSVLTGAGHEQYF
>-|-|TRBJ1-3|TRBV6-5
TGTGGCAGCGGCAGGCGTATCTCTGGAAACACCATATATTTT
CGSGRRISGNTIYF
>TRBD2|-|TRBJ2-1|TRBV6-5
TGTGTCAGCAGTTACTCGACGGGAGGGCAGGGAAATGAGCAGCTCTTC
CVSSYSTGGQGNEQLF
>-|-|TRBJ2-7|TRBV30
TGTGCCTGGATCCGGACACTTCACTACGAGCAGTACTTC
CAWIRTLHYEQYF
>-|-|TRBJ2-7|TRBV10-1
TGTGCCTGCAGTGGGGGTAGCGGAGACTACGAGCAGTACTTC
CACSGGSGDYEQYF
>TRBD2|-|TRBJ2-5|TRBV5-4
TGTGCCAGCAGCGCGGGGACTAGCGGGCGCGGCTTTGACCAAGAGACCCAGTACTTC
CASSAGTSGRGFDQETQYF
>TRBD1|-|TRBJ1-2|TRBV20-1
TGCAGTGCTAGAGATCCCCGCAGGGGGGATGGCTACACCTTC
CSARDPRRGDGYTF
>TRBD2|-|TRBJ2-1|TRBV6-5
TGTGTCAGTCGGGGACTAGTAGAAGGGAATGAGCAGTTCTTC
CVSRGLVEGNEQFF
>-|-|TRBJ1-3|TRBV12-3/TRBV12-4
TGTGTCAGCACGACTTGGGCAGCGACTGGAAACACCATATATTTT
CVSTTWAATGNTIYF
>-|-|TRBJ2-7|TRBV12-3/TRBV12-4
TGTGCCAGTAGGGCCAGCGGTCCGGACGAGCGGTACTTC
CASRASGPDERYF
>TRBD2|-|TRBJ2-1|TRBV11-1
TGTGCCAGCAGCTCCCCTCCTGGCGGGAGGGCCTTTAGTGAGCAGTTCTTT
CASSSPPGGRAFSEQFF
>TRBD1|-|TRBJ2-2|TRBV19
TGCGCCACCGGGACAGGTGGGACCAGGGAGCTGTTTTTT
CATGTGGTRELFF
>-|once|TRBJ2-1|TRBV6-2/TRBV6-3
TGTGGCAGCAGTGTTAGCGGTAGCCCCTACAATGAGCAGTTCTTC
CGSSVSGSPYNEQFF
>-|-|TRBJ2-1|TRBV28
TGTGCCAGCAGTTTGGTAGGCTTTAGGTCATTTGGCAGGAAGTTCTTC
CASSLVGFRSFGRKFF
>TRBD2|-|TRBJ2-7|TRBV4-1
TGCGCAACCAGCCAAGCTTCTAGCGGGAGCTACGAGCAGTACTTC
CATSQASSGSYEQYF
>TRBD2|-|TRBJ2-5|TRBV12-3/TRBV12-4
TGTGCCAGCAGTCCCCAGGGAGCGGGGCTGGGAGAGACCCAGTACTTC
CASSPQGAGLGETQYF
>-|-|TRBJ2-2|TRBV19
TGTGCCAGTAGTAACAGTGAGTTTGGTACCGGGGAGCTGTTTTTT
CASSNSEFGTGELFF
>-|medium-sized|TRBJ2-3|TRBV11-3
TGTGCCAGCAGCAAGGACAGTGGCCGCCCAGATACGCAGTATTTT
CASSKDSGRPDTQYF
>-|-|TRBJ2-7|TRBV29-1
TGCAGCGCCAAAGGCAACTTCTACGGGCAGTACTTC
CSAKGNFYGQYF
>-|large|TRBJ1-1|TRBV11-1
TGTGCCAGCAGCTCGACCTTGAACACTGAAGCTTTCTTT
CASSSTLNTEAFF
>-|many|TRBJ1-2|TRBV5-1
TGCGCCAGCAGCTTGGATCCGGGCTCAGGCTATGGCTACACCTTC
CASSLDPGSGYGYTF
>TRBD2|-|TRBJ2-1|TRBV28
TGTGCCAGCTGTCCAGTGACTAGCGGGATATACCTACCCGGCGTACCCCCGAATGAGCAGTTCTTC
CASCPVTSGIYLPGVPPNEQFF
>TRBD2|-|TRBJ2-3|TRBV6-1
TGTACCAGCGGTCAATTAGCGGGTTTGACCACAGATACGCAGTATTTT
CTSGQLAGLTTDTQYF